These T cell receptor beta chains were read from a single sample in a study of cytomegalovirus exposure and HLA in healthy donors. Here immunoSEQ multiplex PCR was the method, and the copy in TCRdb shows in-frame clones only, minus some. The sample has 110,000 to 150,000 clones; about 70% are singletons. The specimen was PBMCs. These receptors came from a woman in her fifties or sixties in good health and CMV-seropositive. Both conserved end residues are trimmed from each CDR3. D genes are given only for firm matches.

V gene	D gene	CDR3 length	J gene	CDR3 protein
TRBV29-1	NA	11	TRBJ1-2	SVVGALTGGYT
TRBV28	NA	12	TRBJ2-7	ASSQGSVGGREY
TRBV7-9	TRBD1	12	TRBJ2-7	ASSPGTGNYEQY
TRBV28	NA	11	TRBJ1-2	ASSRDMDYGYT
TRBV5-4	NA	13	TRBJ2-3	ASSLGDTHTDTQY
TRBV28	NA	15	TRBJ1-2	ASSFSGGGPANYGYT
TRBV6-1	NA	11	TRBJ1-2	ASNPWGVYGYT
TRBV30	NA	11	TRBJ1-1	AWRARGSGEAF
TRBV7-9	TRBD1	12	TRBJ1-2	ASSLAQGAYGYT
TRBV5-1	NA	12	TRBJ1-2	ASSLGQVNYGYT
TRBV7-3	NA	15	TRBJ2-7	ASSSRRDGPISYEQY
TRBV15	NA	12	TRBJ2-5	ATSRDVREETQY
TRBV29-1	TRBD2	14	TRBJ2-1	SVRGGGGRALNEQF